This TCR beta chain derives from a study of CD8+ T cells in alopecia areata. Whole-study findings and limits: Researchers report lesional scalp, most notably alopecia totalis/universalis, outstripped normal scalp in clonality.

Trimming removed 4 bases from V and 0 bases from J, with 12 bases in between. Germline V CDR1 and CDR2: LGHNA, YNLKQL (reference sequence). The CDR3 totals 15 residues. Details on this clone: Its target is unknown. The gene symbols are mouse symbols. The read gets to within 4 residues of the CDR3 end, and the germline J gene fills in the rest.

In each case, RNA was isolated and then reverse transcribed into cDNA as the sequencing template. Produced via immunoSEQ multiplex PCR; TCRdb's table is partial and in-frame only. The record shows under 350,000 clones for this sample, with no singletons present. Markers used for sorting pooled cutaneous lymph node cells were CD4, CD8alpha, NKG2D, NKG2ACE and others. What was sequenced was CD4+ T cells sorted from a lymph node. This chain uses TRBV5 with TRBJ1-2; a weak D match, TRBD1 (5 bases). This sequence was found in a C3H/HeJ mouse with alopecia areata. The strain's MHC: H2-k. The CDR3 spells CASSLDSGPNSDYTF. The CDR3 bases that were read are TGTGCCAGCAGCCTCGACAGCGGGCCAAACTCC.